Sequencing of this T cell receptor (beta chain) was carried out in a study of CD8+CD57+ T cells in acquired aplastic anemia. The TCR beta profiling, which covered VDJ combination and CDR3 sequence, was carried out using genomic DNA as the template. MiXCR, run by TCRdb on the reads, gives a single entry per CDR3 protein. The sample holds about 210,000 distinct CDR3 sequences, roughly 35% seen once. The CDR3 is 14 residues long. Trimming took off 1 base at V and 3 bases at J, with 10 bases between the two ends. Germline V gives CDR1 DFQATT, CDR2 SNEGSKA (reference sequence). Specimen: sorted CD4+, CD8+, or CD8+CD57+ T cells (not recorded which) from PBMCs. The sequence was collected from a human donor in good health, serving as a control. The chain carries TRBV20-1 and TRBJ1-5, with a tentative D call TRBD1 (5 bases). The CDR3 region is CSARGDRHNQPQHF. The CDR3 DNA reads TGCAGTGCTAGAGGAGACAGACACAATCAGCCCCAGCATTTT.